This is a list of T cell receptor beta chains from one sample in a study of T-cell memory formation after mild COVID-19. In TCRdb, the 5' RACE reads were re-called with MiXCR into one record per CDR3 protein. The profile shows around 400,000 distinct CDR3 sequences, approximately 24% of them singletons. The sequencing sample was made of PBMCs or a T cell subset sorted from them (not recorded which). These receptors were taken from an adult woman who had mild COVID-19 (a few samples of this study predate the infection). Cell type and time point are not known. Each CDR3 is given with its conserved first and last residue. The order of the fields is V gene, CDR3 length, J gene, clone size, D gene, CDR3 protein, CDR3 DNA. The D gene is left open where the match is weak. The size field is filled for only some rows; it gives once, few, many or a size class.

v_gene: TRBV15; len: 13; j_gene: TRBJ1-2; abundance: many; d_gene: -; CDR3aa: CATSRGTNYGYTF; CDR3nt: TGTGCCACCAGCAGAGGGACTAACTATGGCTACACCTTC
v_gene: TRBV18; len: 14; j_gene: TRBJ1-6; abundance: -; d_gene: -; CDR3aa: CASSPDRRNSPLHF; CDR3nt: TGTGCCAGCTCACCCGACAGACGGAATTCACCCCTCCACTTT
v_gene: TRBV7-9; len: 14; j_gene: TRBJ1-5; abundance: few; d_gene: -; CDR3aa: CASSLGTFDQPQHF; CDR3nt: TGTGCCAGCAGCTTGGGGACTTTTGATCAGCCCCAGCATTTT
v_gene: TRBV20-1; len: 13; j_gene: TRBJ2-3; abundance: -; d_gene: TRBD2; CDR3aa: CSAIYGRTDTQYF; CDR3nt: TGCAGTGCTATATACGGGAGGACAGATACGCAGTATTTT
v_gene: TRBV14; len: 12; j_gene: TRBJ1-4; abundance: few; d_gene: -; CDR3aa: CASSGPSEKLFF; CDR3nt: TGTGCCAGCAGCGGACCAAGTGAAAAACTGTTTTTT
v_gene: TRBV25-1; len: 15; j_gene: TRBJ2-1; abundance: -; d_gene: TRBD1; CDR3aa: CASSETGGSYNEQFF; CDR3nt: TGTGCCAGCAGTGAAACAGGGGGCTCCTACAATGAGCAGTTCTTC
v_gene: TRBV9; len: 16; j_gene: TRBJ2-2; abundance: few; d_gene: TRBD1; CDR3aa: CASSVGQGANTGELFF; CDR3nt: TGTGCCAGCAGCGTAGGTCAGGGGGCTAACACCGGGGAGCTGTTTTTT
v_gene: TRBV27; len: 13; j_gene: TRBJ2-7; abundance: many; d_gene: -; CDR3aa: CASSIHLAAEQYF; CDR3nt: TGTGCCAGCAGTATTCACCTGGCGGCTGAGCAGTACTTC
v_gene: TRBV4-3; len: 15; j_gene: TRBJ2-7; abundance: -; d_gene: TRBD1; CDR3aa: CASSQEWDRNYEQYF; CDR3nt: TGCGCCAGCAGCCAAGAATGGGACAGAAACTACGAGCAGTACTTC
v_gene: TRBV6-2/TRBV6-3; len: 16; j_gene: TRBJ2-3; abundance: -; d_gene: -; CDR3aa: CASSYSGQESTDTQYF; CDR3nt: TGTGCCAGCAGTTACTCAGGGCAGGAGAGCACAGATACGCAGTATTTT
v_gene: TRBV4-1; len: 12; j_gene: TRBJ1-2; abundance: few; d_gene: -; CDR3aa: CASSQRGSGYTF; CDR3nt: TGCGCCAGCAGCCAACGGGGATCTGGCTACACCTTC
v_gene: TRBV11-2; len: 17; j_gene: TRBJ2-7; abundance: -; d_gene: TRBD1; CDR3aa: CASSQRTTGIKAYEQYF; CDR3nt: TGTGCCAGCAGCCAGCGCACGACAGGGATTAAGGCCTACGAGCAGTACTTC
v_gene: TRBV4-2; len: 16; j_gene: TRBJ2-7; abundance: -; d_gene: -; CDR3aa: CASSQDLTGASYEQYF; CDR3nt: TGTGCCAGCAGCCAAGATCTGACGGGGGCCTCCTACGAGCAGTACTTC